This TCR beta chain comes out of a study of blood T cell repertoires in COVID-19. The wider study: Both acute and convalescent COVID-19 samples were obtained from the United States, Italy and Spain.

This clone was found once. In the authors' workflow: Researchers report that nucleated cell counts were estimated from reference gene primer amplification. Libraries were prepared by immunoSEQ multiplex PCR; TCRdb keeps only in-frame clonotypes and omits some of them. That table furnishes V, J and clone size, whereas the DNA furnished D and trimming. The table lists some 120,000 clones, approximately 84% of them singletons. The CDR3 loop spans 15 amino acids. Looked up from germline, CDR1 is MDHEN and CDR2 is SYDVKM. V shed 7 bases, J shed 6 bases, and the junction held 11 bases outside the gene matches.

Source material: peripheral blood. V gene TRBV28 combines with J gene TRBJ2-3, with 9 bases fitting TRBD2. The clonotype was recovered from a human donor in a cohort sampled during active COVID-19. The CDR3 here is CASKGVVAGVDTQYF. The CDR3, as DNA: TGTGCCAGCAAAGGGGTGGTAGCGGGGGTTGATACGCAGTATTTT. Full variable domain (missing parts from reference TRBV28 and TRBJ2-3): DVKVTQSSRYLVKRTGEKVFLECVQDMDHENMFWYRQDPGLGLRLIYFSYDVKMKEKGDIPEGYSVSREKKERFSLILESASTNQTSMYLCASKGVVAGVDTQYFGPGTRLTVL.